The entry below gives a single T cell receptor (beta chain) sequence along with its context. What it recognizes is unknown. The data belong to a study of OX40 agonist ivuxolimab in advanced cancers. Study outcomes and limitations: Doses of 0.1 to 3.0 mg/kg were accompanied by clonal expansion of CD4+ and CD8+ blood T cells by week 6.

The ends were cut back, 5 bases at V and 10 bases at J, with 23 bases in the middle. CDR1 and CDR2 from the germline V gene are MGHRA and YSYEKL. This CDR3 contains 15 residues. Assay used: immunoSEQ multiplex PCR; TCRdb lists only in-frame clones, some missing. Among about 93,000 clones listed, 90% to 95% were seen once. The TCR originated in an adult with an advanced solid tumor such as melanoma, head and neck, liver or kidney cancer. The sequencing here drew on CD4+ or CD8+ T cells sorted from blood, taken in a trial of the OX40 agonist ivuxolimab. The chain joins TRBV4-1 to TRBJ2-5; a weak D match, TRBD2 (6 bases). The CDR3 DNA reads as TGCGCCAGCAGCTACCTGCTAGCGCCTCAAACGGACCAGTACTTC. Translation: CASSYLLAPQTDQYF.